This record looks at one T cell receptor beta chain sequence and its context. No cognate antigen has been identified for it. No base quality values were provided; no much bigger clone lies one nucleotide off. The data originate from a study of T-cell memory formation after mild COVID-19 (TCRdb year 2021). Regarding the study in general: TCR sequence clusters from the two donors were largely donor specific. In two donors, T-cell clones that expanded and contracted after mild COVID-19 were followed by sequencing TCRalpha and TCRbeta repertoires longitudinally. The cohort comprised two young, previously healthy adult volunteers, one female and one male. On the study overall, not on this receptor specifically: The second-wave clones that peaked on day 37 were not confirmed to be SARS-CoV-2 specific. Only a couple of mild cases were covered in the study, and larger cohorts including severe cases with pre-infection samples were considered necessary. Some responding clones were detected in pre-infection memory, which suggested that pre-existing cross-reactive memory T cells had joined the SARS-CoV-2 response. Contracting CD4+ clones were found mainly in CM and EM memory subsets, while CD8+ clones were enriched in EMRA. Clones that contracted from day 15 to 85 showed balanced CD4/CD8 phenotypes, whereas a second wave of clones that expanded from day 15 to 37 leaned towards CD4+.

Its CDR3 holds 13 amino acids, cysteine through phenylalanine. Kept here is only the CDR3 DNA, which spans 39 bases and is read in frame from base 1. Compared with germline, V lacks 0 bases and J lacks 6 bases; bases without a gene match: 2. CDR1 SGHDT and CDR2 YYEEEE are derived from the germline V gene. Ficoll-Paque density gradient centrifugation was used to isolate PBMCs. For sequencing, an Illumina NovaSeq 6000 was employed. TCRalpha and TCRbeta cDNA libraries were constructed by 5'RACE with constant-segment primers, with sample barcodes and unique molecular identifiers being introduced. Trizol reagent was used to extract RNA from every sample. Library amplification was performed in two PCR steps, and a second sample barcode and Illumina TruSeq adapters were introduced in the second step. Libraries were sequenced on an Illumina NovaSeq with 2 x 150 bp paired-end reads. Per the original workflow: Reads were demultiplexed and collapsed into UMI-guided consensus sequences with migec v1.2.7. With mixcr v2.1.11, UMI consensuses were aligned to TRA and TRB V and J templates and assembled into clonotypes. Clonotypes were classified as expanded or contracted when called significant by both edgeR and NoisET, with noise models trained on biological replicates. edgeR calls used a false discovery rate-adjusted p below 0.01 and a log2 fold-change threshold of 1. As an exploratory analysis of dynamics, max-normalized trajectories of the 1000 most abundant clonotypes were examined with PCA combined with hierarchical clustering. The CD4 or CD8 phenotype of responding clones was assigned using the separately sequenced CD4+ and CD8+ repertoires. TCRdb trimmed public reads at Q25 via fastp, called clones via MiXCR and kept in-frame beta chains. Identical CDR3 protein sequences are pooled into one entry, listed with their most common genes and DNA. The V and J calls, along with clone size, are taken from TCRdb and not from the paper's own processing. The sample table shows tens of thousands of distinct CDR3 sequences, and approximately 6.6% are seen once. The ten largest clonotypes hold approximately 1.4% of the sample.

The sequence was obtained from a man between 18 and 29 years old who had mild COVID-19 (a few samples of this study predate the infection). The sample titles of this study are shuffled in the database, so cell type and time point are left out; the donor was told from shared clones. The sample comprised PBMCs or a T cell subset sorted from them (not recorded which). This chain is built from TRBV5-6 and TRBJ1-2; TRBD1 agrees with 7 junctional bases. The CDR3 reads as follows: CASSLAGGNGYTF. The DNA reads as follows: TGTGCCAGCAGCTTGGCAGGGGGAAATGGCTACACCTTC.